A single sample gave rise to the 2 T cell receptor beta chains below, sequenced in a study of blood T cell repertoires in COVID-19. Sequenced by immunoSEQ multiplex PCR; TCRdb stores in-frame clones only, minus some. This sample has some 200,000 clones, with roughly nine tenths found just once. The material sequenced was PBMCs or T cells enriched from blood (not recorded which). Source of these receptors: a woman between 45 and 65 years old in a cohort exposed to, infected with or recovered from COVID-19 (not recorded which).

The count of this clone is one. The DNA for the CDR3 is TGTGCCAGCAGCAGACAGGTGAACACTGAAGCTTTCTTT. Translating gives CASSRQVNTEAFF. The rearrangement uses TRBV7-2 and TRBJ1-1; D perhaps matches TRBD1 (6 bases). Germline CDR1 is SGHTA and CDR2 is FQGNSA. The CDR3 loop spans 13 amino acids. V lost 5 bases and J 0 bases, leaving 7 bases between the germline ends.

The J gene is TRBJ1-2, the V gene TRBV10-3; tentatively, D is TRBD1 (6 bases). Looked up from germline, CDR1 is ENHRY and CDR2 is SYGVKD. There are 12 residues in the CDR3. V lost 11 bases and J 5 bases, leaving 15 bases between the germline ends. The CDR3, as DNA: TGTGCCTCACAGGGTTCAATATATGGCTACACCTTC. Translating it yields CASQGSIYGYTF.